This T cell receptor beta chain was recorded in a study of radiation and T cells in renal cell carcinoma. General study findings and limits: From baseline, blood top tumor clonotypes peaked at 2 weeks post-radiation. Pretreatment tumor biopsies were lacking, so baseline clonotypes are unknown.

Looked up from germline, CDR1 is SGDLS and CDR2 is YYNGEE. The CDR3 runs to 16 residues. V dropped 0 bases and J dropped 0 bases, with 12 bases sitting between them. This clone was seen a handful of times. Its target is not known. Clones were read by immunoSEQ multiplex PCR, and TCRdb kept only the in-frame ones, dropping some. The table has around 29,000 clones, around 85% seen once. Time point in this sample: blood 4 weeks post-SBRT, at nephrectomy. Treatment given: 15 Gy SBRT to primary tumor, nephrectomy 4 weeks later. After SBRT, blood was collected at 2 and 4 weeks, plus baseline. Here the sequenced sample was blood, taken from a patient whose treatment included radiotherapy and nephrectomy. The clonotype was recovered from a man aged 55-75 years with renal cell carcinoma. The V gene is TRBV9, the J gene TRBJ1-1; D uncertain. CDR3 coding DNA: TGTGCCAGCAGCGTAGGAAAAGGGAGGGTGAACACTGAAGCTTTCTTT. Protein sequence: CASSVGKGRVNTEAFF.